The 9 T cell receptor beta chains below come from one sample, sequenced in a study of shared clonotypes between healthy human individuals. CD45RO negativity and positive selection for CCR7 defined naive CD8 cells, a population that excluded terminally differentiated effector memory CD45RA+ cells. The protocol was immunoSEQ multiplex PCR, while the TCRdb copy is restricted to in-frame clones and leaves out a portion. The sample gives under 600,000 clones, roughly 98% of which show up once; 0.25% to 0.35% is in the top ten. The sample consisted of naive CD8+ T cells sorted from blood. Receptors were obtained from a man aged 25 to 40 in good health.

The V and J genes are TRBV5-6 and TRBJ1-1; D unclear. The CDR3 runs to 13 residues. Germline CDR1 reads SGHDT; CDR2 reads YYEEEE. V was shortened by 4 bases and J by 0 bases, with 7 bases between the two germline ends. The DNA of the CDR3 is TGTGCCAGCAGCATTACAGTGAACACTGAAGCTTTCTTT. It is translated as CASSITVNTEAFF. Full variable domain (rest looked up from reference TRBV5-6 and TRBJ1-1): DAGVTQSPTHLIKTRGQQVTLRCSPKSGHDTVSWYQQALGQGPQFIFQYYEEEERQRGNFPDRFSGHQFPNYSSELNVNALLLGDSALYLCASSITVNTEAFFGQGTRLTVV.

This sequence joins TRBV6-5 and TRBJ2-1, with unresolved D. Per germline, CDR1 MNHEY and CDR2 SVGAGI. The length of the CDR3 is 11 residues. V was trimmed by 7 bases and J by 8 bases, leaving 9 bases between them. The CDR3 coding sequence is TGTGCCAGCAAGGTTTTCGATGAGCAGTTCTTC. Translation gives CASKVFDEQFF.

The genes are TRBV5-1 and TRBJ2-1; D may match TRBD1 or TRBD2 (5 bases each). The germline V and J ends were trimmed by 5 bases and 3 bases, with 15 bases remaining between them. Germline V gives CDR1 SGHRS, CDR2 YFSETQ. There are 15 residues in the CDR3. The CDR3 protein is CASRADLGVYNEQFF. Here the CDR3 DNA reads TGCGCCAGCAGGGCGGACTTAGGGGTCTACAATGAGCAGTTCTTC.

This rearrangement joins TRBV11-3 to TRBJ2-1, with no clear D. This CDR3 region has 13 residues. Germline V CDR1 and CDR2: SGHNT, YENEEA. V was clipped by 2 bases and J by 8 bases, with 10 bases between them. The CDR3 here is CASSLWLGYEQFF. The CDR3 region has the DNA TGTGCCAGCAGCTTATGGTTAGGGTATGAGCAGTTCTTC.

The rearrangement links TRBV19 to TRBJ2-7, with D possibly being TRBD1 (6 bases). Germline lookup yields CDR1 LNHDA and CDR2 SQIVND (reference sequence). Trimming shortened V by 0 bases and J by 3 bases, and 9 bases separated the two germline ends. CDR3 length: 14 residues. The CDR3 spells CASSIEGGDYEQYF. The CDR3 DNA sequence: TGTGCCAGTAGTATAGAAGGGGGTGACTACGAGCAGTACTTC.

The chain's CDR3 is CATSREGSGLYEQYF. CDR3 nucleotides: TGTGCCACCAGCAGAGAAGGTAGCGGCCTCTACGAGCAGTACTTC. This chain joins TRBV15 and TRBJ2-7; possibly TRBD2 for D (6 bases). The CDR3 is 15 residues long. Germline V gene lookup returns CDR1 LNHNV and CDR2 YYDKDF (reference sequence). V lost 0 bases to trimming and J lost 3 bases, with 12 bases between them.

Notes on this clone: Additional DNA sequences in this sample encode the identical CDR3. The V and J genes are TRBV27 and TRBJ2-7; the match to TRBD2 covers 7 bases. CDR1 is MNHEY and CDR2 is SMNVEV in the germline V gene (reference sequence). Trimming cost V 3 bases and J 0 bases; bases outside gene matches: 2. CDR3 length equals 14 residues. CDR3 loop: CASSFSGPSYEQYF. The CDR3 DNA reads TGTGCCAGCAGTTTTAGCGGGCCCTCCTACGAGCAGTACTTC.

The V gene is TRBV27, the J gene TRBJ2-2; possible D gene TRBD2, 6 bases. The germline CDR1 and CDR2 sequences are MNHEY and SMNVEV (reference sequence). CDR3 size: 16 residues. The ends were cut back, 5 bases at V and 0 bases at J, with 13 bases in the middle. The CDR3 DNA follows: TGTGCCAGCAGTGGGGCTCTAGCGACGAACACCGGGGAGCTGTTTTTT. Amino acids: CASSGALATNTGELFF.

J is TRBJ2-5 and V is TRBV6-1; D is perhaps TRBD1 (5 bases). Trimming shortened V by 4 bases and J by 2 bases, and 14 bases separated the two germline ends. Germline V lookup: CDR1 MNHNS, CDR2 SASEGT. There are 15 residues in the CDR3. CDR3 loop: CASSGPDSAQETQYF. DNA of the CDR3: TGTGCCAGCAGTGGACCCGACAGTGCGCAAGAGACCCAGTACTTC.